What follows is one TCR beta chain and its context. In the study's own analysis: Estimation of nucleated cell counts relied on the amplification of reference gene primers. TCRdb's copy holds only in-frame clones and misses some; the assay was immunoSEQ multiplex PCR. D and trimming come from the DNA, and the V and J calls and clone size come from that table. The sample lists about 150,000 clones, about 87% occurring once. This CDR3 spans 16 amino acids. The germline V and J ends were trimmed by 3 bases and 4 bases, with 15 bases remaining between them. Per the germline V gene, CDR1 is LGHDT and CDR2 is YNNKEL (reference sequence). The sample is drawn from a study of blood T cell repertoires in COVID-19. Study-level information: The samples span acute and convalescent COVID-19 from the United States, Italy and Spain. PBMCs, B-cell-depleted T cells, or T cells provided the cDNA or gDNA that made up the material.

The TCR sequence derives from a man older than 75 with acute or convalescent COVID-19. The J gene is TRBJ1-4, the V gene TRBV3-1 (or the pseudogene TRBV3-2), with a weak D call TRBD1 (5 bases). The material sequenced was peripheral blood. The CDR3 region has the DNA TGTGCCAGCAGCCATTCAGATCAGGGTATTAATGAAAAACTGTTTTTT. Translated, it gives CASSHSDQGINEKLFF.